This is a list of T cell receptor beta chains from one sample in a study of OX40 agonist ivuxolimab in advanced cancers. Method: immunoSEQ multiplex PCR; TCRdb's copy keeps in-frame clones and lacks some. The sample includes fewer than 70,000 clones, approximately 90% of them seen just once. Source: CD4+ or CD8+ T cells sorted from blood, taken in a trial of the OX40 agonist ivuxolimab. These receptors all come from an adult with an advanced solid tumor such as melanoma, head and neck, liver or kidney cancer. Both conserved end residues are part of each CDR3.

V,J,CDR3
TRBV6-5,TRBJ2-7,CASSHDPGLQRLQYF
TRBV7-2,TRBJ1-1,CASTPMRENSEAFF
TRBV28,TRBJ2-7,CASRFGQGGVYEQYF
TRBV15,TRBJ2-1,CATSRPSSGSGNEQFF
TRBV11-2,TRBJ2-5,CASSSRLDQETQYF
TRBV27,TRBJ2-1,CASSFGTSGRNEQFF
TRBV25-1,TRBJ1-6,CASSADESYNSPLHF
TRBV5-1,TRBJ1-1,CASSFGSMNTEAFF
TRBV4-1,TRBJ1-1,CASSQEQVGTEAFF
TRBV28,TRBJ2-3,CASESGRAEGTDTQYF
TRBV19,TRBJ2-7,CASSAGQWASYEQYF
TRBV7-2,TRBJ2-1,CASSSRDNEQFF
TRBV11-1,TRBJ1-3,CASSLLGNTIYF
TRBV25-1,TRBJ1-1,CASSEFFTTGEGTEAFF
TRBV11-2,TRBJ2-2,CASSLAGTSGRWGRGELFF
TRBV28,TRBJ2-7,CATTAGGPYEQYF
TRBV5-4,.,CASSSWDREIDEQYF
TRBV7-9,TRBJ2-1,CASSLVVNEQFF
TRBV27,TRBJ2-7,CASSSPAGGGEQYF
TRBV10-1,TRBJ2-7,CASSVGSGYEQYF
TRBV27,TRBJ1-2,CASSPGLNNYGYTF
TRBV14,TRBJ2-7,CASSLAGGAYEQYF
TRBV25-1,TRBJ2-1,CASSEASGSSYNEQFF
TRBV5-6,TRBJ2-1,CASSLAGWTYNEQFF
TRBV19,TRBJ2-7,CASSPSGRVSYEQYF
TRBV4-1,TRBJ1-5,CASSQRTGSVNQPQHF
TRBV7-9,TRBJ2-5,CASNQRDSHSREARETQYF
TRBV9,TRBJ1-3,CASSGLMMSDTIYF
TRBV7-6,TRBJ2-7,CASSEGTGGYEQYF
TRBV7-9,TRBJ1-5,CASSLDGRPQHF
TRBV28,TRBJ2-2,CASRTGTGEAGELFF
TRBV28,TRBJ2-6,CASSSGEPSGANVLTF